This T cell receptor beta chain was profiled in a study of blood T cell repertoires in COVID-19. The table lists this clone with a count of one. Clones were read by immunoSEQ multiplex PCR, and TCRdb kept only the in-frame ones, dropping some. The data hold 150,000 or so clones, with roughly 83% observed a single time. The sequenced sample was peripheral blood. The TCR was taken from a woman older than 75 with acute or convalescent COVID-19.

In DNA, the CDR3 is TGTGCCAGCAGCTTGGTGGTGAACCGGGACTTCTTCCAAGAGACCCAGTACTTC. This codes for CASSLVVNRDFFQETQYF. The chain joins TRBV5-8 to TRBJ2-5; perhaps TRBD2 as D (6 bases). Between the trimmed V and J ends, which lost 0 bases and 1 base, there was a span of 19 bases. From germline, CDR1 is SGHTS and CDR2 YDEGEE. This CDR3 has 18 amino acids.